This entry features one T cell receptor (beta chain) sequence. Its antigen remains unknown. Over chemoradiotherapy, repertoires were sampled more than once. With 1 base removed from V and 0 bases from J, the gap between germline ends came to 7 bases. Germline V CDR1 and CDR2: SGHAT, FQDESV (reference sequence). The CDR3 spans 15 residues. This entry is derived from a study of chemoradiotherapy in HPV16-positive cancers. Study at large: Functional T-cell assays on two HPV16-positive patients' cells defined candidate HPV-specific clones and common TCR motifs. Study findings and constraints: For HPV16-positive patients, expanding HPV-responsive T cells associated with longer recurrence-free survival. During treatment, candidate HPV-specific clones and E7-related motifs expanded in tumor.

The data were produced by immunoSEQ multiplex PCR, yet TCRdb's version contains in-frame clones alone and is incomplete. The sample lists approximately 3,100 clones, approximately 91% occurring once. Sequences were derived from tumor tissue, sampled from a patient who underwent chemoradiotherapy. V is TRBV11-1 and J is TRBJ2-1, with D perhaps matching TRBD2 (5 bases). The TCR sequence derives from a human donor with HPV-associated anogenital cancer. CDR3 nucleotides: TGTGCCAGCAGCTTAGAGCGGCGCTCCTACAATGAGCAGTTCTTC. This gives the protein CASSLERRSYNEQFF.